This is a list of T cell receptor beta chains from one sample in a study of persistence of HIV-infected CD4 T cells. Antigen specificity for these receptors is unknown. The method was immunoSEQ multiplex PCR; TCRdb's version includes in-frame clones alone and lacks a portion of them. The table includes 35,000 to 40,000 clones, 65% to 85% detected once. This material consisted of CD4+ T cells sorted from PBMCs after 18-hour stimulation, taken from a patient who received antiretroviral therapy. These TCRs come from an adult man with HIV who was CMV-seropositive. Both conserved end residues are part of each CDR3. Fields, in order: clone size, CDR3 length, V gene, J gene, D gene, CDR3 protein, CDR3 DNA. The D gene is left open where the match is weak. Where a row states a size, it is once, few, many or the class of an expanded clone; other rows omit it.

.	16	TRBV6-6	TRBJ1-2	.	CASSPPRSQEGYGYTF	TGTGCCAGCAGCCCCCCGAGATCCCAAGAGGGCTATGGCTACACCTTC
once	14	TRBV6-5	TRBJ1-2	TRBD1	CASRLLRDSDGYTF	TGTGCCAGCAGACTCCTCCGGGACAGCGATGGCTACACCTTC
.	12	TRBV7-9	TRBJ2-1	.	CASRRGNNEQFF	TGTGCCAGCAGGAGAGGAAACAATGAGCAGTTCTTC
.	13	TRBV6-5	TRBJ1-2	TRBD1	CASSPGQVYGYTF	TGTGCCAGCAGTCCCGGACAGGTCTATGGCTACACCTTC
.	16	TRBV28	TRBJ1-4	.	CASSLSGSGLNEKLFF	TGTGCCAGCAGTTTATCAGGTTCGGGCTTAAATGAAAAACTGTTTTTT
.	13	TRBV6-1	TRBJ1-2	.	CASSEAGRGGYTF	TGTGCCAGCAGTGAAGCGGGAAGGGGTGGCTACACCTTC
.	16	TRBV2	TRBJ2-2	.	CASSEAGRINTGELFF	TGTGCCAGCAGTGAAGCTGGACGTATTAACACCGGGGAGCTGTTTTTT
few	14	TRBV2	TRBJ1-5	.	CASRRLESNQPQHF	TGTGCCAGCCGACGGTTGGAGAGCAATCAGCCCCAGCATTTT
.	14	TRBV7-3	TRBJ2-2	.	CASSQGQYTGELFF	TGTGCCAGCAGCCAAGGACAGTACACCGGGGAGCTGTTTTTT
few	17	TRBV3-1/TRBV3-2	TRBJ1-4	.	CASSHYRFGRTNEKLFF	TGTGCCAGCAGCCATTATCGGTTCGGGAGGACTAATGAAAAACTGTTTTTT
.	14	TRBV7-9	TRBJ2-7	TRBD1	CASSWGTATSEQYF	TGTGCCAGCAGCTGGGGGACAGCCACCTCTGAGCAGTACTTC
.	15	TRBV6-5	TRBJ1-5	TRBD1	CASRPHRGWDQPQHF	TGTGCCAGCAGACCTCACAGGGGTTGGGATCAGCCCCAGCATTTT
.	15	TRBV2	TRBJ1-3	TRBD1	CASGRGGLSGNTIYF	TGTGCCAGCGGTAGAGGGGGCCTCTCTGGAAACACCATATATTTT
.	15	TRBV5-1	TRBJ2-1	.	CASVAIAGSYNEQFF	TGCGCCAGCGTGGCTATAGCAGGGTCCTACAATGAGCAGTTCTTC
.	14	TRBV6-2/TRBV6-3	TRBJ1-6	.	CASSSGSYNSPLHF	TGTGCCAGCAGTTCAGGGTCCTATAATTCACCCCTCCACTTT
.	13	TRBV12-3/TRBV12-4	TRBJ1-1	.	CASSLEQYTEAFF	TGCGCCAGCAGTTTAGAACAGTACACTGAAGCTTTCTTT
few	15	TRBV10-1	TRBJ1-1	.	CASSGLGKGRTEAFF	TGCGCCAGCAGTGGACTAGGTAAGGGGAGGACTGAAGCTTTCTTT
.	13	TRBV6-1	TRBJ1-4	.	CASSEQFQEKLFF	TGTGCCAGCAGTGAACAATTTCAAGAAAAACTGTTTTTT
.	13	TRBV2	TRBJ2-1	.	CASMMDQNNEQFF	TGTGCCAGCATGATGGACCAAAACAATGAGCAGTTCTTC
.	13	TRBV28	TRBJ2-3	.	CASSGAGTDTQYF	TGTGCCAGCTCAGGGGCGGGCACAGATACGCAGTATTTT
.	13	TRBV3-1/TRBV3-2	TRBJ1-1	.	CASSQSRASEAFF	TGTGCCAGCAGCCAAAGTAGAGCATCTGAAGCTTTCTTT
.	16	TRBV18	TRBJ2-4	TRBD1	CASSGTGDLAKNIQYF	TGTGCCAGCTCCGGGACAGGGGATCTAGCCAAAAACATTCAGTACTTC
.	15	TRBV4-2	TRBJ2-7	TRBD1	CASSQAGGATYEQYF	TGTGCCAGCAGCCAAGCAGGGGGTGCGACCTACGAGCAGTACTTC
.	13	TRBV7-9	TRBJ2-3	.	CASSPFSTDTQYF	TGTGCCAGCAGCCCGTTCAGCACAGATACGCAGTATTTT
few	15	TRBV5-1	TRBJ2-7	.	CASSLGGDPAYEQYF	TGCGCCAGCAGCTTGGGCGGGGATCCAGCCTACGAGCAGTACTTC
.	14	TRBV5-1	TRBJ2-7	.	CASRLGQPAYEQYF	TGCGCCAGCAGACTCGGACAGCCAGCCTACGAGCAGTACTTC
.	13	TRBV5-4	TRBJ1-1	.	CASGLGGNTEAFF	TGTGCCAGCGGATTAGGGGGGAACACTGAAGCTTTCTTT
.	14	TRBV7-9	TRBJ1-5	TRBD1	CASSLGQGNQPQHF	TGTGCCAGCAGCCTGGGACAGGGAAATCAGCCCCAGCATTTT
few	16	TRBV14	TRBJ1-5	.	CASSHRGRDSNQPQHF	TGTGCCAGCAGCCACAGGGGACGGGATAGCAATCAGCCCCAGCATTTT
.	14	TRBV14	TRBJ2-7	TRBD1	CASRHRDRGPEQYF	TGTGCCAGCAGACATCGGGACAGGGGGCCCGAGCAGTACTTC
.	16	TRBV30	TRBJ1-6	.	CAWNPPGGQHNSPLHF	TGTGCCTGGAATCCTCCGGGGGGGCAGCATAATTCACCCCTCCACTTT
.	15	TRBV10-2	TRBJ2-2	TRBD2	CASSPRDYSTGELFF	TGCGCCAGCAGCCCCCGGGACTACTCCACCGGGGAGCTGTTTTTT
.	13	TRBV11-1	TRBJ2-7	TRBD2	CASRLAGSYEQYF	TGTGCCAGCAGGCTAGCGGGGTCCTACGAGCAGTACTTC
.	14	TRBV4-1	TRBJ1-4	.	CASSQQGSNEKLFF	TGCGCCAGCAGCCAACAGGGCTCTAATGAAAAACTGTTTTTT
.	14	TRBV7-9	TRBJ2-7	TRBD1	CASSLMGQAIEQYF	TGTGCCAGCAGCTTAATGGGACAGGCCATCGAGCAGTACTTC
.	14	TRBV7-9	TRBJ1-2	.	CASSLKGGAYGYTF	TGTGCCAGCAGCTTAAAGGGGGGCGCATATGGCTACACCTTC
.	16	TRBV11-3	TRBJ2-5	.	CASSSRGVKGQETQYF	TGTGCCAGCAGTTCCAGGGGGGTGAAGGGACAAGAGACCCAGTACTTC
.	17	TRBV6-4	TRBJ1-4	TRBD1	CASGTPDRGRVDEKLFF	TGTGCCAGCGGGACCCCGGACAGGGGGCGCGTAGATGAAAAACTGTTTTTT
.	16	TRBV4-1	TRBJ2-3	TRBD1	CASATATGGATDTQYF	TGCGCCAGTGCAACAGCGACAGGGGGAGCGACAGATACGCAGTATTTT
.	14	TRBV5-4	TRBJ2-1	.	CASSSYEGYNEQFF	TGTGCCAGCAGCTCGTACGAGGGGTACAATGAGCAGTTCTTC